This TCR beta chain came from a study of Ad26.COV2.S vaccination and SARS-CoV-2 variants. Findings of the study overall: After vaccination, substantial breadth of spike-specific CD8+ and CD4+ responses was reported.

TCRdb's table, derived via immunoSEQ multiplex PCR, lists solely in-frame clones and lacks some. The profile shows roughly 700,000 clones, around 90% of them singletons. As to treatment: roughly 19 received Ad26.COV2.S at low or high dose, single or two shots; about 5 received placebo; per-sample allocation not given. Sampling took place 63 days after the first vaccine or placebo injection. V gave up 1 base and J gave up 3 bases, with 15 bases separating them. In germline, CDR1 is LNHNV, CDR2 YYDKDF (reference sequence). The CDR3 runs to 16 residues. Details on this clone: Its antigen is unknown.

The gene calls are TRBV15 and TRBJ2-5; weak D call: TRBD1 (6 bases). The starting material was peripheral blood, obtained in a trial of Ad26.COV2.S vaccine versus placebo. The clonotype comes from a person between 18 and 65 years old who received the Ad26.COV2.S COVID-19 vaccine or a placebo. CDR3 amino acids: CATSRGVRGLEETQYF. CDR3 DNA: TGTGCCACCAGCAGAGGGGTCAGGGGCTTGGAAGAGACCCAGTACTTC.